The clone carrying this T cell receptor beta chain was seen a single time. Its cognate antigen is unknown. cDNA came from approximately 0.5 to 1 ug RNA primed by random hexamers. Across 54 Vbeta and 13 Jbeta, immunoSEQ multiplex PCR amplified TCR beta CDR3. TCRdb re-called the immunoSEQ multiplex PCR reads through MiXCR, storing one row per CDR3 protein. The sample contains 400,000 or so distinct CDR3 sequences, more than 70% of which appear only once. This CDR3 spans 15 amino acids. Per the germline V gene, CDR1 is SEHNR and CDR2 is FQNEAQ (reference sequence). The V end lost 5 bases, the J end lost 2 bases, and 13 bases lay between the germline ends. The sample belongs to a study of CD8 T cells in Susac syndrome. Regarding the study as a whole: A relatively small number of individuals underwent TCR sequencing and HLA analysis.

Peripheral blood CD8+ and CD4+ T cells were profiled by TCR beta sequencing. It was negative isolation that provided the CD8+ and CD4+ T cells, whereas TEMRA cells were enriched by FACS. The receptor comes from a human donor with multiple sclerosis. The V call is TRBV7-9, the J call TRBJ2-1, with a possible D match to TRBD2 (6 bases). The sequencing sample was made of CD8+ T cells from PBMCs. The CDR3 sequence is CASSLYGRPYNEQFF. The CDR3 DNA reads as TGTGCCAGCAGCCTCTACGGGAGACCCTACAATGAGCAGTTCTTC.